The 9 T cell receptor beta chains below come from one sample, sequenced in a study of blood T cell repertoires in COVID-19. Profiled with immunoSEQ multiplex PCR; TCRdb holds only in-frame clones, not every one. The data show about 39,000 clones, around 85% seen once. The sample consisted of peripheral blood. The receptors come from a man between 60 and 75 years old with acute or convalescent COVID-19.

This clone appeared once. The rearrangement links TRBV7-6 to TRBJ1-1; D might be TRBD1 (5 bases). Germline V gives CDR1 SGHVS, CDR2 FNYEAQ. V was shortened by 5 bases and J by 3 bases, with 13 bases between the two germline ends. This CDR3 contains 14 residues. This chain's CDR3 is CASSPRPGDTEAFF. The CDR3 DNA sequence: TGTGCCAGCAGCCCTAGGCCGGGGGACACTGAAGCTTTCTTT. The full variable domain, in which reference TRBV7-6 and TRBJ1-1 provide the parts outside the CDR3, is GAGVSQSPRYKVTKRGQDVALRCDPISGHVSLYWYRQALGQGPEFLTYFNYEAQQDKSGLPNDRFSAERPEGSISTLTIQRTEQRDSAMYRCASSPRPGDTEAFFGQGTRLTVV.

The rearrangement uses TRBV6-2 or TRBV6-3 and TRBJ1-5; maybe TRBD1 (6 bases). Per germline, CDR1 MNHEY and CDR2 SVGEGT. There are 14 residues in the CDR3. The V end lost 4 bases, the J end lost 7 bases, and 14 bases lay between the germline ends. Written as DNA, the CDR3 is TGTGCCAGCAGTTTTTGGACAGCGGAGCAGCCCCAGCATTTT. Protein product: CASSFWTAEQPQHF.

This rearrangement joins TRBV6-1 to TRBJ2-7, with TRBD2 identical over 10 bases. Germline values: CDR1 MNHNS, CDR2 SASEGT. Trimming cost V 1 base and J 3 bases; bases outside gene matches: 9. The CDR3 loop spans 17 amino acids. The CDR3, as DNA: TGTGCCAGCAGTGAAGTAATGCCGGGACTAGCGTTCTACGAGCAGTACTTC. It yields the protein CASSEVMPGLAFYEQYF.

The chain is built from TRBV27 and TRBJ1-2; D is perhaps TRBD1 (5 bases). Looked up from germline, CDR1 is MNHEY and CDR2 is SMNVEV (reference sequence). The CDR3 has 13 amino acids. V was shortened by 4 bases and J by 4 bases, with 10 bases between the two germline ends. In nucleotides, the CDR3 is TGTGCCAGCAGTTATAGGGGCGGCTATGGCTACACCTTC. Translated: CASSYRGGYGYTF.

The sample holds one count of this clone. V and J are TRBV7-2 and TRBJ2-1, with 7 nucleotides matching TRBD1. Trimming removed 3 bases from V and 3 bases from J; junction bases left unmatched: 2. CDR1 and CDR2 from the germline V gene are SGHTA and FQGNSA. The CDR3 contains 14 residues. This CDR3 reads CASSFRDSYNEQFF. The CDR3 bases are TGTGCCAGCAGCTTCCGGGACAGCTACAATGAGCAGTTCTTC.

The chain employs TRBV2 and TRBJ2-1, with D possibly TRBD1 on 6 matching bases. Per the germline V gene, CDR1 is SNHLY and CDR2 is FYNNEI. The CDR3 runs 14 residues. The germline V and J ends were trimmed by 7 bases and 5 bases, with 15 bases remaining between them. The DNA of the CDR3 is TGTGCCAGCAATGGACAGAGAGGGGACAATGAGCAGTTCTTC. This gives the protein CASNGQRGDNEQFF.

The table lists this clone with a count of one. This chain joins TRBV7-9 and TRBJ1-2; tentative D call: TRBD1 (5 bases). The V end was cut by 2 bases, the J end by 3 bases, with 10 bases between. The CDR3 has 14 residues. CDR1 SEHNR and CDR2 FQNEAQ come from the germline V gene (reference sequence). In nucleotides, the CDR3 is TGTGCCAGCAGCTTAAATGGGGCCCACTATGGCTACACCTTC. Encoded protein: CASSLNGAHYGYTF.

J is TRBJ1-4 and V is TRBV6-5; 7 positions agree with TRBD1. The CDR3 runs 12 residues. The trim removed 6 bases at V and 6 bases at J, leaving 1 base unmatched. In germline, CDR1 is MNHEY, CDR2 SVGAGI. The CDR3 DNA is TGTGCCAGCAGCGGGACAGATGAAAAACTGTTTTTT. It codes for CASSGTDEKLFF.

The chain uses TRBV3-1 (or the pseudogene TRBV3-2) and TRBJ2-5; 9 positions agree with TRBD1. Germline-derived CDR1 and CDR2 are LGHDT and YNNKEL (reference sequence). Trimming took 4 bases from V and 7 from J; bases not matched to a gene: 10. CDR3 size: 15 residues. This CDR3 is CASSPGQGVRLTQYF. Here the CDR3 DNA reads TGTGCCAGCAGCCCGGGACAGGGTGTTCGATTGACCCAGTACTTC.